This TCR beta chain was documented in a study of blood T cell repertoires in COVID-19. Libraries were prepared by immunoSEQ multiplex PCR; TCRdb keeps only in-frame clonotypes and omits some of them. Counted here are roughly 250,000 clones, approximately 90% occurring once; the ten biggest clones make up about 0.8%. This CDR3 region has 13 residues. Between the trimmed V and J ends, which lost 6 bases and 3 bases, there was a span of 11 bases. The germline CDR1 and CDR2 sequences are SNHLY and FYNNEI. The sequenced sample was peripheral blood. This TCR was recovered from a man aged 30-40 years with acute or convalescent COVID-19. The genes are TRBV2 and TRBJ1-1, with TRBD1 as a possible D gene (5 bases). Written as DNA, the CDR3 is TGTGCCAGCAGCAGGGTTCGGGACACTGAAGCTTTCTTT. Translation gives CASSRVRDTEAFF.